The 2 T cell receptor beta chains given below trace back to one sample, sequenced in a study of PD-L1 blockade in urothelial cancer. Clones were read by immunoSEQ multiplex PCR, and TCRdb kept only the in-frame ones, dropping some. This table holds about 84,000 clones, 82% found once. The input for sequencing was PBMCs, taken around atezolizumab (anti-PD-L1) treatment. All receptors derive from a man aged 65 to 79 with urothelial cancer.

The chain is built from TRBV6-6 and TRBJ2-1, with a tentative D call TRBD1 (5 bases). This CDR3 comprises 15 residues. The germline V gene encodes CDR1 MNHNY and CDR2 SVGAGI (reference sequence). Trimming pared 5 bases from V and 0 bases from J, leaving 11 bases between. CDR3: CASSPRQSSYNEQFF. CDR3 coding DNA: TGTGCCAGCAGTCCCCGACAGAGCTCCTACAATGAGCAGTTCTTC.

The chain uses TRBV11-2 and TRBJ1-6, with a tentative D call TRBD1 (5 bases). CDR3 length equals 14 residues. From germline, CDR1 is SGHAT and CDR2 FQNNGV. V shed 1 base and J shed 8 bases, with 9 bases lying between them. CDR3: CASSLAGAYSPLHF. As DNA, the CDR3 is TGTGCCAGCAGCTTAGCTGGGGCGTATTCACCCCTCCACTTT.